This TCR beta chain comes out of a study of blood T cells in healthy people across ages (dated by TCRdb to between 2015 and 2017). A note on the overall study: In model experiments, template switching captured roughly one uniquely barcoded TCR beta cDNA molecule for every two T cells. The study analyzed two additional independent replicas of 1 million unique cDNA reads from the same blood draw for two donors, one aged 18 to 29 and one aged 80 or older. To avoid experimental bias, donors of different ages were distributed randomly across sequencing lanes. Donors were grouped into four age groups: young (average 16 years), middle-aged (around 39), aged (approximately 58) and long-lived (around 80). Age-related changes in TCR beta repertoire diversity were measured in the study by deep sequencing normalized with unique cDNA molecular identifiers. Points the paper makes about the study in general: As age increased, observed TCR beta diversity per million T cells dropped in a roughly linear way, and a significant reduction was already evident by age roughly 40. A strong correlation was found between observed TCR beta diversity and the percentage of naive T cells measured by flow cytometry. Conclusive comparison of naive and antigen-experienced compartments was prevented by the profiling of bulk unsorted PBMCs. Compared with the aged group, the long-lived group had more naive CD4+ T cells, fewer expanded clones and increased TCR diversity, a pattern suggesting age selection. Total diversity estimates from one million sequenced T cells were considered lower bounds and underestimates. Because the CMV infection status of the donors was unknown, age-related changes in expanded clonotypes may potentially have been confounded.

Libraries were made using 5' RACE. A second PCR of roughly 7 to 12 cycles was run with a J-beta primer mix and a sample-barcoded 5' primer. Each TCR beta cDNA molecule received a unique molecular identifier from a template-switch 5' adaptor carrying 12 random nucleotides. Each sample yielded at least 2.5 million CDR3-containing paired-end reads. All of the RNA was converted into first-strand cDNA using the Mint cDNA synthesis kit, with a TRBC-specific oligonucleotide serving as the primer. All cDNA was treated with uracil-DNA glycosylase and then went through a first 18-cycle PCR with the universal primers M1SS and BC2_uni_R. Per the original workflow: Each sample was normalized by randomly selecting 1 million high-quality reads, each carrying a distinct molecular identifier. Reads sharing molecular identifiers were discarded rather than binned into consensus sequences. MiTCR, run with a Q25 quality threshold and the strictest error-elimination algorithm, handled CDR3 identification, clonotype clustering and error correction. A nonparametric unseen species model using Euler transformation provided a lower-bound estimate of total TCR beta diversity. TCRdb redid the processing of the public reads, applying fastp at Q25 and MiXCR, and retained in-frame beta chains. CDR3 protein sequences are deduplicated, and each keeps its most common genes and DNA. These V and J calls derive from TCRdb rather than the authors' analysis. The sample table lists approximately 2,000,000 distinct CDR3 sequences, around 42% of them with a count of one. The biggest ten clones account for about 23% of the sample.

The roughly 38 donors, aged about 6 to 100 years, were systemically healthy Caucasian individuals from Russia. Each donor gave around 9.8 milliliters of peripheral blood, collected into EDTA-treated Vacutainer tubes. Ficoll-Paque density-gradient centrifugation was used to isolate PBMCs, with at least 7 million obtained per sample. Total RNA, at least 6 micrograms per sample, was extracted from PBMCs with Trizol reagent. For every donor, an aliquot of PBMCs went through flow cytometry to measure the percentages of naive CD45RAhigh/CD27high T cells. The germline V gene provides CDR1 SGHDN and CDR2 FVKESK. Measured from the cysteine to the phenylalanine, the CDR3 is 11 residues long. CDR3 DNA only is kept here, 33 bases in frame from base 1. Cut back by 8 bases and 11 bases, the V and J ends lie 15 bases apart. Of note for this clonotype: Its antigen remains unidentified. There are no base qualities to consult, and no much larger clone falls within one base.

The chain links TRBV14 with TRBJ2-5; no confident D gene assignment can be made. Sequencing was done on a sample of blood. This clonotype was obtained from a human donor in good health. This receptor carries the CDR3 CASFDPREQYF. The DNA sequence reads TGTGCCAGCTTTGACCCCAGAGAGCAGTACTTC. Outside the CDR3, residues come from the reference TRBV14 and TRBJ2-5 proteins, so the full variable domain is: EAGVTQFPSHSVIEKGQTVTLRCDPISGHDNLYWYRRVMGKEIKFLLHFVKESKQDESGMPNNRFLAERTGGTYSTLKVQPAELEDSGVYFCASFDPREQYFGPGTRLLVL.